The source of this T cell receptor beta chain is a study of cytomegalovirus exposure and HLA in healthy donors (dated by TCRdb to 2016 to 2017). Looking at the study overall: A later analysis indicated that the 95 to 150 validation repertoires were generated on the platform also employed for the 666 repertoires of the first cohort. To predict cytomegalovirus infection status, the study combined high-throughput TCR immunosequencing, statistical association of individual TCRs with disease status, and machine learning. In addition to the first cohort of approximately 650 subjects, a separate validation cohort of under 150 different subjects was used. The study aimed to test whether signatures of past pathogen exposure could be identified by cataloging public T cell receptors. General findings and caveats noted by the study authors: Across donors, most TCR sequences were observed very rarely, whereas some public TCRs were present in many individuals. The authors suggested that the approach could potentially be generalized to other disease states and immunological phenotypes. In vitro tests confirmed that a few of the cytomegalovirus-associated TCR beta chains recognize cytomegalovirus antigens. In the study, around 150 TCR beta chains were listed as associated with cytomegalovirus. The validation cohort had no HLA typing available for a later analysis, so co-occurrence within that cohort was assessed over all 120 or so repertoires. The classifier was reported to diagnose cytomegalovirus status with high specificity and sensitivity in both the original cohort and the validation cohort. In a later analysis, TCRs clustered in the first cohort were found to also tend to co-occur in the 120 or so validation repertoires, with 94% of cluster scores above 0.

As to this clone: It lacks a known antigen. Base qualities are not at hand, and no much larger clone is one base apart.

Donors formed part of the validation cohort, which comprised some 120 subjects and was distinct from the first cohort of 690 or so subjects. To prepare the library, the immunoSEQ multiplex PCR assay was applied. Under the source paper's analysis protocol: A statistical classification framework was developed to diagnose cytomegalovirus status using the catalog of TCR beta chain sequences. Sourced from immuneACCESS, this table was stored by TCRdb with only in-frame sequences that have V and J called. A share of the clones is absent; for the studies checked, an unresolved V gene accounts for under half, and the remainder has no known explanation. The V and J calls and the clone size are those of that table, but D and trimming were determined from the DNA. For this sample there are over 120,000 clones; 87% appear just once. Of the sample, 3.5% to 5% is held by the ten largest clones. The source material was PBMCs. The TCR was taken from a man younger than 30 in good health and CMV-seropositive.

The CDR3 region: CASRPVGGGTGELFF. In nucleotide form, the sequence is TGTGCCAGCCGGCCGGTGGGAGGGGGCACCGGGGAGCTGTTTTTT. Recombination joined TRBV7-9 with TRBJ2-2; TRBD2 is perhaps the D gene, given 7 matching bases. CDR1 and CDR2 were assigned from the germline V gene (reference sequence) as SEHNR and FQNEAQ. V and J lose 8 bases and 4 bases, and a span of 17 bases separates them. The CDR3 sequence holds 15 residues, the cysteine and phenylalanine included. Of the read, only the CDR3 DNA is kept; its 45 bases are in frame from base 1.